The 18 T cell receptor beta chains given below trace back to one sample, sequenced in a study of blood T cells in healthy people across ages. For the second PCR, which ran for 7 to 11 cycles, a sample-barcoded 5' primer and a J-beta primer mix were used. TCRdb re-analysed the 5' RACE reads in MiXCR, keeping a single row per CDR3 protein. Of 1.5 million to 2 million distinct CDR3 sequences detected, 28% appear once; the ten largest clones hold 7.7%. Sequencing used blood. The receptors shown here come from a woman aged 25 to 45 in good health.

Note on this clonotype: One junction end disagrees with the germline gene, perhaps due to a read error. V usage is TRBV29-1 and J usage is TRBJ2-7; D is unclear. Per germline, CDR1 SQVTM and CDR2 ANQGSEA. This CDR3 comprises 10 residues. The CDR3 loop reads CSDEGYEQYF. The CDR3 bases are TGCAGCGATGAAGGTTACGAGCAGTACTTC.

The rearrangement links TRBV12-3 or TRBV12-4 to TRBJ1-1; 12 bases align to TRBD1. V lost 7 bases to trimming and J lost 8 bases; unmatched junction nucleotides: 11. This CDR3 is built from 15 residues. CDR3 protein: CASTHMGQGAREAFF. Here the CDR3 DNA reads TGTGCCAGCACCCACATGGGACAGGGGGCAAGAGAAGCTTTCTTT.

The chain couples TRBV6-2 or TRBV6-3 to TRBJ1-2; the D gene is possibly TRBD1 (5 bases). The CDR3 has 14 residues. V lost 8 bases and J 7 bases, leaving 20 bases between the germline ends. Germline CDR1 is MNHEY and CDR2 is SVGEGT. CDR3 nucleotide sequence: TGTGCCAGCGGTTTCGGGACGGCCGGCGGTGGCTACACCTTC. Amino acids: CASGFGTAGGGYTF.

This clonotype was counted a few times. The J gene is TRBJ1-5, the V gene TRBV6-2 or TRBV6-3, with a possible D match to TRBD1 (6 bases). Germline V gene data show CDR1 as MNHEY and CDR2 as SVGEGT. The CDR3 contains 13 residues. Trimming removed 8 bases at V and 7 bases at J, with 15 bases between. The CDR3 nucleotides are TGTGCCAGCGAAAACGAGGGGGGACAGCCCCAGCATTTT. Its translation is CASENEGGQPQHF.

This clonotype appeared many times. The chain is built from TRBV20-1 and TRBJ2-1, with 7 bases identical to TRBD2. With V trimmed by 3 bases and J by 1 base, 6 bases remained unmatched. CDR1 is DFQATT, CDR2 SNEGSKA, per germline (reference sequence). The CDR3 runs 15 residues. This CDR3 reads CSASRGLRSYNEQFF. In DNA, the CDR3 is TGCAGTGCTAGTAGGGGACTACGGTCCTACAATGAGCAGTTCTTC.

This clonotype was observed a handful of times. CDR3 nucleotides: TGTGCCAGCTCACCGTCCGTTGGCGGTAATGAAAAACTGTTTTTT. Residues: CASSPSVGGNEKLFF. V is TRBV18 and J is TRBJ1-4; no definite D call. V was pared by 3 bases and J by 4 bases, with 12 bases between. The CDR3 is made up of 15 amino acids. CDR1 KGHSH and CDR2 LQKENI come from the germline V gene.

The chain uses TRBV2 and TRBJ1-1; D gene uncertain. V was clipped by 4 bases and J by 3 bases, with 9 bases between them. Germline V gene sequence: CDR1 SNHLY, CDR2 FYNNEI. The CDR3 has 13 residues. CDR3 region: CASSGAVYTEAFF. DNA of the CDR3: TGTGCCAGCAGTGGGGCAGTCTACACTGAAGCTTTCTTT.

This clonotype has ten or more counts. V is TRBV28 and J is TRBJ2-7; 7 bases are a match to TRBD1. The germline V gene encodes CDR1 MDHEN and CDR2 SYDVKM. J lost 7 bases, V lost 6 bases, and 12 bases had no gene match. The CDR3 is made up of 14 amino acids. Here the CDR3 reads CASRFGTARREQYF. The CDR3 DNA follows: TGTGCCAGCAGATTCGGGACAGCCAGGAGAGAGCAGTACTTC.

At least ten counts were recorded for this clonotype. The V call is TRBV5-5, the J call TRBJ2-6; 7 nucleotides agree with TRBD2. The V gene end was trimmed by 2 bases and the J gene end by 0 bases; junction bases not matched to a gene: 8. Per germline, CDR1 SGHKS and CDR2 YYEKEE (reference sequence). This CDR3 is built from 18 residues. Here the CDR3 reads CASSFSSGQPSGANVLTF. The CDR3 DNA reads as TGTGCCAGCAGCTTCAGTAGCGGGCAACCCTCTGGGGCCAACGTCCTGACTTTC. Using reference TRBV5-5 and TRBJ2-6 for the parts outside the CDR3, the full variable domain is DAGVTQSPTHLIKTRGQQVTLRCSPISGHKSVSWYQQVLGQGPQFIFQYYEKEERGRGNFPDRFSARQFPNYSSELNVNALLLGDSALYLCASSFSSGQPSGANVLTFGAGSRLTVL.

This clonotype was detected a few times. V is TRBV29-1 and J is TRBJ2-7, with TRBD1 identical over 7 bases. Germline CDR1 and CDR2: SQVTM and ANQGSEA. The CDR3 runs 15 residues. With 3 bases clipped from V and 3 bases from J, the junction kept 11 bases outside the gene matches. CDR3 in amino acids: CSVELQGSGFYEQYF. The CDR3 DNA is TGCAGCGTTGAGCTACAGGGGAGCGGTTTCTACGAGCAGTACTTC.

There are a few counts of this clonotype. The V gene is TRBV24-1, the J gene TRBJ2-7; 7 bases fit TRBD1. CDR1 is KGHDR, CDR2 SFDVKD, per germline. CDR3 length: 10 amino acids. The CDR3 DNA reads TGTGTTCACACAGGGGCCGAGCAGTACTTC. Translation gives CVHTGAEQYF.

J is TRBJ1-5 and V is TRBV18; 7 bases agree with TRBD1. The CDR3 runs 16 residues. J lost 0 bases, V lost 8 bases, and 10 bases had no gene match. Germline values: CDR1 KGHSH, CDR2 LQKENI. The CDR3 bases are TGTGCCAGCGAAGACAGGGATTATTATAGCAATCAGCCCCAGCATTTT. It translates to CASEDRDYYSNQPQHF.

This clonotype was found many times. The rearrangement joins TRBV11-2 to TRBJ2-5, with D hard to call. V was trimmed by 3 bases and J by 5 bases, leaving 13 bases between them. Germline CDR1 and CDR2: SGHAT and FQNNGV. CDR3 size: 14 residues. The CDR3 here is CASSLLILRETQYF. DNA for the CDR3: TGTGCCAGCAGCTTGCTAATATTGCGGGAGACCCAGTACTTC. Complete variable domain (other parts from reference TRBV11-2 and TRBJ2-5): EAGVAQSPRYKIIEKRQSVAFWCNPISGHATLYWYQQILGQGPKLLIQFQNNGVVDDSQLPKDRFSAERLKGVDSTLKIQPAKLEDSAVYLCASSLLILRETQYFGPGTRLLVL.

The chain uses TRBV5-1 and TRBJ2-7; TRBD2 aligns across 7 bases. Germline CDR1 SGHRS, CDR2 YFSETQ. This CDR3 comprises 17 residues. Trimming at V came to 0 bases and at J to 7 bases, leaving 16 bases not matched to a gene. DNA for the CDR3: TGCGCCAGCAGCTTGGACGGGACTAAAAAGGCCCGTTATGAGCAGTACTTC. Protein sequence: CASSLDGTKKARYEQYF. Full variable domain (remainder filled in from reference TRBV5-1 and TRBJ2-7): KAGVTQTPRYLIKTRGQQVTLSCSPISGHRSVSWYQQTPGQGLQFLFEYFSETQRNKGNFPGRFSGRQFSNSRSEMNVSTLELGDSALYLCASSLDGTKKARYEQYFGPGTRLTVT.

This clonotype was detected many times. The chain couples TRBV5-1 to TRBJ1-2, with 8 positions matching TRBD1. After removal of 4 bases from V and 2 bases from J, the junction contained 4 bases not matched to a gene. CDR3 size: 14 residues. CDR1 is SGHRS and CDR2 is YFSETQ in the germline V gene. CDR3 residues: CASSHTGGNYGYTF. In DNA form, the CDR3 reads TGCGCCAGCAGCCACACAGGGGGGAACTATGGCTACACCTTC.

The chain combines TRBV9 with TRBJ2-5; the match to TRBD2 covers 8 bases. The DNA end is more similar to TRBJ2-7, so the J call may be wrong. Per the germline V gene, CDR1 is SGDLS and CDR2 is YYNGEE. There are 16 residues in the CDR3. The CDR3 loop is CASSVGGRGGHYEQYF. The CDR3 coding sequence is TGTGCCAGCAGCGTAGGGGGACGGGGGGGCCACTACGAGCAGTACTTC.

The chain employs TRBV15 and TRBJ2-5, with 7 positions matching TRBD2. This CDR3 has 14 residues. The V gene end was trimmed by 0 bases and the J gene end by 5 bases; junction bases not matched to a gene: 3. Germline V gives CDR1 LNHNV, CDR2 YYDKDF (reference sequence). CDR3 nucleotide sequence: TGTGCCACCAGCAGAGATATGCGGGGGGAGACCCAGTACTTC. Its protein product is CATSRDMRGETQYF.

This chain links TRBV14 with TRBJ2-5; D not resolved. V lost 0 bases to trimming and J lost 4 bases, with 15 bases between them. CDR3 size: 16 residues. The germline gives CDR1 SGHDN, CDR2 FVKESK. The CDR3 loop reads CASSQDAIGVGETQYF. CDR3 DNA: TGTGCCAGCAGCCAAGATGCGATTGGGGTGGGAGAGACCCAGTACTTC.